This T cell receptor beta chain was sequenced for a study of monozygotic twins with inflammatory bowel disease. The CDR3 has 16 amino acids. Looked up from germline, CDR1 is SGHRS and CDR2 is YFSETQ. About this clonotype: Its specificity is unknown.

General study findings and limits: IBD patients carried less diverse TCRbeta repertoires (inverse Simpson) than healthy co-twins.

Blood was collected, roughly 2.5 ml per donor. No DNA is given; TCRdb re-called the 5' RACE reads and lists each CDR3 protein once. This sample's table has over 200,000 distinct CDR3 sequences. V gene TRBV5-1 combines with J gene TRBJ2-3; the TCRdb call, TRBD1, lacks DNA for checking. The sample was blood. This TCR came from a human donor with ulcerative colitis or Crohn's disease, or a healthy co-twin of an affected twin (not recorded which). This CDR3 is CASSLAPGRNTDTQYF.